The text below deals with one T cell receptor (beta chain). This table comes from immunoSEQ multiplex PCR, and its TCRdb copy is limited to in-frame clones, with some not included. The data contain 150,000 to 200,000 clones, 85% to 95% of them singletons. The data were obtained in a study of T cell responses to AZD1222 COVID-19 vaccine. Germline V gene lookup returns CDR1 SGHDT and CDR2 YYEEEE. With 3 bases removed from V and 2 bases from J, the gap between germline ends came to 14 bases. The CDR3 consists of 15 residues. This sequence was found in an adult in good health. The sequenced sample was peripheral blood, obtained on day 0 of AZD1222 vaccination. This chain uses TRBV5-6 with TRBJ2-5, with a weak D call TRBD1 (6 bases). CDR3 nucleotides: TGTGCCAGCAGCTCGATCAATAGGGGGCAAGAGACCCAGTACTTC. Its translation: CASSSINRGQETQYF.